This TCR beta chain was sequenced during a study of T cell responses to AZD1222 COVID-19 vaccine. General study points: Along spike, vaccine-associated CD4 TCRs were found throughout, with dominance at 160-218 and 743-854. Repertoires were sampled only after the peak T cell response. Clonal diversity was possibly underestimated, and white British individuals and females predominated among donors.

Per germline, CDR1 SGDLS and CDR2 YYNGEE. The CDR3 runs to 16 residues. Trimming cost V 4 bases and J 8 bases; bases outside gene matches: 9. This clone was counted a single time. Its specificity is not known. The protocol was immunoSEQ multiplex PCR, while the TCRdb copy is restricted to in-frame clones and leaves out a portion. Of approximately 65,000 clones detected, approximately 80% appear once; the ten largest clones hold about 14%. This sequence was found in an adult in good health. Specimen: peripheral blood, collected on day 0 of AZD1222 vaccination. The rearrangement joins TRBV9 to TRBJ1-6, with 10 bases lining up with TRBD1. The CDR3 loop is CASSPRDRGLDSPLHF. DNA of the CDR3: TGTGCCAGCAGCCCCCGGGACAGGGGTTTGGATTCACCCCTCCACTTT.